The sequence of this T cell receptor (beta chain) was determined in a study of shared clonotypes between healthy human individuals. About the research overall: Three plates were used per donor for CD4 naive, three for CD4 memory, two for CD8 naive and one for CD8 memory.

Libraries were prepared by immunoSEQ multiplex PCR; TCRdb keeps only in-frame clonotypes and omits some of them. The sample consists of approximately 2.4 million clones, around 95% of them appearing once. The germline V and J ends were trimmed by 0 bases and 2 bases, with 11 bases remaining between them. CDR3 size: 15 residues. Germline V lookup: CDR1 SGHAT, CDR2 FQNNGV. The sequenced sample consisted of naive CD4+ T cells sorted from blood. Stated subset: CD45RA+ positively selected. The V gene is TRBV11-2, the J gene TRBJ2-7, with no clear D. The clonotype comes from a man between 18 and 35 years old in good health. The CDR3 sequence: CASSLDLTPAYEQYF. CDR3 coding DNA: TGTGCCAGCAGCTTAGATTTGACGCCAGCCTACGAGCAGTACTTC.